This T cell receptor beta chain was sequenced for a study of Ad26.COV2.S vaccination and SARS-CoV-2 variants. Turning to the study itself: Ad26.COV2.S shots went into the muscle once or twice, 56 days apart. Broader study findings: Measurements of TCR breadth and depth may have given underestimates of the total T cell responses. Spike-specific TCR breadth was greater after Ad26.COV2.S than placebo.

The treatment denotes: some 20 received Ad26.COV2.S at low or high dose, single or two shots; a few received placebo; per-sample allocation not given. The investigators took samples on day 63 after the first vaccine or placebo injection. Germline CDR1 is SGHNT and CDR2 is YYREEE (reference sequence). Trimming removed 4 bases from V and 1 base from J; junction bases left unmatched: 16. The CDR3 totals 19 residues. This clone was seen more than once but under ten times. No antigen is known for it. The assay was immunoSEQ multiplex PCR, and TCRdb's table has in-frame clones only and misses some. The sample contains 290,000 or so clones, approximately 89% of which appear only once.

The TCR comes from a person aged 18-60 years who received the Ad26.COV2.S COVID-19 vaccine or a placebo. Sequenced here: peripheral blood, sampled in a trial of Ad26.COV2.S vaccine versus placebo. The chain has TRBV5-4 and TRBJ1-1; 10 nucleotides line up with TRBD1. CDR3 in amino acids: CASSARIFRTGGGNTEAFF. CDR3 sequence (DNA): TGTGCCAGCAGCGCCCGTATCTTCCGGACAGGGGGTGGGAACACTGAAGCTTTCTTT. Variable domain in full (rest from reference TRBV5-4 and TRBJ1-1): ETGVTQSPTHLIKTRGQQVTLRCSSQSGHNTVSWYQQALGQGPQFIFQYYREEENGRGNFPPRFSGLQFPNYSSELNVNALELDDSALYLCASSARIFRTGGGNTEAFFGQGTRLTVV.